The rows below give T cell receptor beta chains drawn from one sample of a study of low-dose radiotherapy and immunotherapy resistance in tumors. TCRdb fed the reads into MiXCR, producing one record per CDR3 protein. The sample consists of 45,000 to 75,000 distinct CDR3 sequences, almost 25% of them appearing once. Material: PBMCs, obtained before treatment. The source of these receptors is a male donor with prostate cancer. Each CDR3 is given with its conserved first and last residue. The D gene is left open where the match is weak. Size is stated for part of the rows, as once, few or many counts, or as a class when the clone is expanded.

TGCGCCAGCGAACCGGGACAGGGGGCTTCTGGAAACACCATATATTTT | CASEPGQGASGNTIYF | many | TRBJ1-3 | TRBD1 | TRBV5-1
TGTGCCAGTAGCCCAGGGCCGACCTACGAGCAGTACTTC | CASSPGPTYEQYF | many | TRBJ2-7 | . | TRBV19
TGTGCCAGCAATTTGTGGGCTACCTCCTACGAGCAGTACTTC | CASNLWATSYEQYF | many | TRBJ2-7 | . | TRBV28
TGTGCCAGTAGTATTTCTGGGACCGTAGATACGCAGTATTTT | CASSISGTVDTQYF | many | TRBJ2-3 | . | TRBV19
TGTGCCAGCAGCTTGCTAGCGGGAGGGCTCACAGATACGCAGTATTTT | CASSLLAGGLTDTQYF | few | TRBJ2-3 | TRBD2 | TRBV5-3
TGTGCCAGCTCACTCAGTGGGATTAACTATGGCTACACCTTC | CASSLSGINYGYTF | . | TRBJ1-2 | . | TRBV18
TGTGCCAGCTCACAAAGTCAGACGACATACGAGCAGTACTTC | CASSQSQTTYEQYF | many | TRBJ2-7 | . | TRBV18
TGTGCCAGCAGTCCTAGGGGGACTAGCGGGATCTACGAGCAGTACTTC | CASSPRGTSGIYEQYF | many | TRBJ2-7 | TRBD2 | TRBV27
TGTGCCAGCACGGAGACAGGGAGCTACAATGAGCAGTTCTTC | CASTETGSYNEQFF | many | TRBJ2-1 | TRBD1 | TRBV27
TGTGCCTGGAGGGGACTAGCGCCCGAGCAGTACTTC | CAWRGLAPEQYF | many | TRBJ2-7 | TRBD2 | TRBV30
TGTGCCAGCAGCCCCTCACAAGGACTCCGCTCCTACAATGAGCAGTTCTTC | CASSPSQGLRSYNEQFF | . | TRBJ2-1 | . | TRBV5-4
TGTGCCACCAGTGATTCGAGGTACTCCTCGAACACCGGGGAGCTGTTTTTT | CATSDSRYSSNTGELFF | many | TRBJ2-2 | . | TRBV24-1
TGTGCCAGCCTGCCCTGGAGGAATAATTCACCCCTCCACTTT | CASLPWRNNSPLHF | . | TRBJ1-6 | . | TRBV2
TGCGCCAGCAGCCTGGGACCCGGGGCCAACGTCCTGACTTTC | CASSLGPGANVLTF | . | TRBJ2-6 | . | TRBV5-1
TGTGCCAGCAGCCAAGAAGTACAAGCGGGGGCGATAGAAGAGACCCAGTACTTC | CASSQEVQAGAIEETQYF | many | TRBJ2-5 | TRBD2 | TRBV4-2
TGCGCCAGCAGCGATCTGGGGGTTTTGAACACTGAAGCTTTCTTT | CASSDLGVLNTEAFF | many | TRBJ1-1 | . | TRBV5-1
TGTGCCTCCAGTCAGGGGGTAAACGCCGGGGAGCTGTTTTTT | CASSQGVNAGELFF | . | TRBJ2-2 | TRBD1 | TRBV6-4
TGTGCCAGCAGCACTCGTTCAGGGAAGGGAGGAGAGACCCAGTACTTC | CASSTRSGKGGETQYF | once | TRBJ2-5 | . | TRBV11-2
TGTGCCAGCAGAAGGGAAAGGGGCTCACCCCTCCACTTT | CASRRERGSPLHF | . | TRBJ1-6 | . | TRBV27
TGTGCCAGCAGGGGGGGACTAGCGGGGTACAATGAGCAGTTCTTC | CASRGGLAGYNEQFF | once | TRBJ2-1 | TRBD2 | TRBV6-1
TGCAGTGCCCCCCACGGGTCTTTAGCGGACTACAATGAGCAGTTCTTC | CSAPHGSLADYNEQFF | many | TRBJ2-1 | . | TRBV20-1
TGTGCCAGCAGCTTGGATGGTGGTGAAAAACTGTTTTTT | CASSLDGGEKLFF | . | TRBJ1-4 | . | TRBV5-4
TGTGCCAGCAGTGACTCGTGGTCCCGGGAGCAGTTCTTC | CASSDSWSREQFF | many | TRBJ2-1 | . | TRBV6-4
TGTGCCAGCAGTGTAGGACAGGGGAGCCACGAGCAGTACTTC | CASSVGQGSHEQYF | . | TRBJ2-7 | TRBD1 | TRBV2
TGCAGCGTTGAAGGCGCGACAGGGGAGGGTCGGGGCTACACCTTC | CSVEGATGEGRGYTF | many | TRBJ1-2 | TRBD1 | TRBV29-1
TGTGCCAGCAGCTGGCGCTTCCGGGACGGAGAGGACGAGCAGTACTTC | CASSWRFRDGEDEQYF | . | TRBJ2-7 | . | TRBV5-8
TGTGCCAGCACCCTAACTAGCGGGAGCTACAATGAGCAGTTCTTC | CASTLTSGSYNEQFF | . | TRBJ2-1 | TRBD2 | TRBV28
. | CAISDRSPADERTPGSCFF | . | TRBJ2-2 | . | TRBV10-3
TGTGCCAGTACGCCCGGACAGGGACGCTATGGCTACACCTTC | CASTPGQGRYGYTF | many | TRBJ1-2 | TRBD1 | TRBV19
TGCGCCAGCAGTGTCGCCTGGGGACAGAAATACGAGCAGTACTTC | CASSVAWGQKYEQYF | . | TRBJ2-7 | TRBD1 | TRBV5-1
TGTGCCAGCAGCGTAGGCGGGTCGCTTAGTTTTGGCCAGTACTTC | CASSVGGSLSFGQYF | many | TRBJ2-5 | . | TRBV9
TGTGCCAGCTCAAGGGGACAGAATGAAAAACTGTTTTTT | CASSRGQNEKLFF | many | TRBJ1-4 | TRBD1 | TRBV18
TGTGCCAGCAGTTCATCAGGGTACTCCTACAATGAGCAGTTCTTC | CASSSSGYSYNEQFF | . | TRBJ2-1 | . | TRBV6-2/TRBV6-3
TGTGCCAGTAGTATTGCGGGGGGCTCTAACAATGAGCAGTTCTTC | CASSIAGGSNNEQFF | many | TRBJ2-1 | TRBD2 | TRBV19
TGTGCCAGCAGCACCATCATCGGGGGGACTGGGGCCAACGTCCTGACTTTC | CASSTIIGGTGANVLTF | . | TRBJ2-6 | TRBD2 | TRBV27
TGTGCCTGGAACCCCGTCGGACACCATGGGCACGAGCAGTACTTC | CAWNPVGHHGHEQYF | many | TRBJ2-7 | . | TRBV30
TGCAGCGTTCTACAGGGGCCTGGAAACACCATATATTTT | CSVLQGPGNTIYF | . | TRBJ1-3 | TRBD1 | TRBV29-1
TGCGCCAGCAAGGAGGGCTATACCAGCTATGGCTACACCTTC | CASKEGYTSYGYTF | . | TRBJ1-2 | . | TRBV5-1
TGTGCCATCAGTGAGACGTACTATGGCTACACCTTC | CAISETYYGYTF | many | TRBJ1-2 | . | TRBV10-3
TGTGCCAGCAGTTTAACTGGGACAGATGGCTACACCTTC | CASSLTGTDGYTF | many | TRBJ1-2 | TRBD1 | TRBV12-3/TRBV12-4
TGTGCCAGCAGCTTCCGGGACAGTAACTCCTATAATTCACCCCTCCACTTT | CASSFRDSNSYNSPLHF | many | TRBJ1-6 | TRBD1 | TRBV9
TGCGCCAGCATCCCTAGGCCGGGACCTAACTATGGCTACACCTTC | CASIPRPGPNYGYTF | many | TRBJ1-2 | . | TRBV5-1
TGCAGCGTTAGGTTGACAGATACGCAGTATTTT | CSVRLTDTQYF | many | TRBJ2-3 | . | TRBV29-1
TGTGCCAGCTCACCGCGAGGGAGTAGACAAGAGACCCAGTACTTC | CASSPRGSRQETQYF | . | TRBJ2-5 | . | TRBV18
TGTGCTAGCAGCTTCGATGGGACATTCGATGAGCAGTTCTTC | CASSFDGTFDEQFF | . | TRBJ2-1 | . | TRBV7-6
TGTGCCAGCAGTGTGAGTACCCGTGGCTCTGGAAACACCATATATTTT | CASSVSTRGSGNTIYF | many | TRBJ1-3 | . | TRBV2